One and the same sample provided the 26 T cell receptor beta chains below, sequenced in a study of blood T cell repertoires in COVID-19 (dated by TCRdb to about 2020). Libraries were prepared through the immunoSEQ multiplex PCR assay. TCRdb carries this immuneACCESS record with in-frame sequences only. Its versions omit some clonotypes, under half of them owing to an unresolved V gene in the studies checked, with the rest unexplained. The sample has approximately 84,000 clones on record, just under 80% of them singletons. About 15% of the sample rests with the top ten. The sequencing input was peripheral blood. The source is a human donor in a cohort sampled during active COVID-19.

This clone was observed once. The chain joins TRBV3-1 (or the pseudogene TRBV3-2) to TRBJ1-2; D not resolved. V shed 0 bases and J shed 8 bases, with 10 bases lying between them. Germline V gene sequence: CDR1 LGHDT, CDR2 YNNKEL (reference sequence). The CDR3 runs 13 residues. CDR3 protein: CASSQDQRGGYTF. The CDR3 DNA follows: TGTGCCAGCAGCCAAGATCAGCGCGGAGGCTACACCTTC.

The CDR3 reads CASSSTGGVGELFF. For the CDR3, the DNA is TGTGCCAGCAGCTCGACAGGGGGTGTCGGGGAGCTGTTTTTT. The rearrangement links TRBV7-3 to TRBJ2-2; 9 nucleotides line up with TRBD1. V dropped 4 bases and J dropped 7; count of bases not matched to a gene: 4. Germline values: CDR1 SGHTA, CDR2 FQGTGA. The CDR3 spans 14 residues.

V is TRBV19 and J is TRBJ1-5; 10 bases line up with TRBD1. Trimming at V came to 6 bases and at J to 0 bases, leaving 8 bases not matched to a gene. The V gene's germline CDR1 is LNHDA and CDR2 SQIVND (reference sequence). The CDR3 extends over 17 amino acids. CDR3 nucleotides: TGTGCCAGTAGCCGAGAAGGACAGGGGGTTAGCAATCAGCCCCAGCATTTT. Protein sequence: CASSREGQGVSNQPQHF.

This chain connects TRBV28 to TRBJ2-7; 8 bases are a match to TRBD1. Germline V gene data show CDR1 as MDHEN and CDR2 as SYDVKM. The ends lost 6 bases at V and 3 bases at J; junction bases unmatched: 7. The CDR3 has 14 residues. This CDR3 is CASRTGTGVYEQYF. The CDR3 DNA is TGTGCCAGCAGAACCGGGACAGGTGTCTACGAGCAGTACTTC.

Only a few counts were recorded for this clone. This rearrangement joins TRBV28 to TRBJ2-2; D uncertain. CDR3 length: 13 amino acids. The germline V gene has CDR1 MDHEN and CDR2 SYDVKM. V shed 6 bases and J shed 4 bases, with 9 bases lying between them. The CDR3 protein is CASRIPGTGELFF. CDR3 nucleotide sequence: TGTGCCAGCAGGATCCCAGGCACCGGGGAGCTGTTTTTT.

The chain carries TRBV7-9 and TRBJ2-1, with 8 bases fitting TRBD2. Germline CDR1 is SEHNR and CDR2 is FQNEAQ (reference sequence). This CDR3 spans 14 amino acids. V lost 0 bases and J lost 10; bases outside the gene matches: 5. CDR3 DNA sequence: TGTGCCAGCAGCTTAGCAACCGGGACTAGGGAGCAGTTCTTC. It yields the protein CASSLATGTREQFF.

The chain links TRBV19 to TRBJ2-7; TRBD1 is a possible D gene (6 bases). Between the trimmed V and J ends, which lost 6 bases and 2 bases, there was a span of 20 bases. Germline V CDR1 and CDR2: LNHDA, SQIVND (reference sequence). The CDR3 has 16 residues. CDR3 loop: CASSQAGDRGTYEQYF. Written as DNA, the CDR3 is TGTGCCAGTAGCCAGGCAGGGGATAGGGGGACCTACGAGCAGTACTTC. The complete variable domain, with remaining parts taken from reference TRBV19 and TRBJ2-7, reads DGGITQSPKYLFRKEGQNVTLSCEQNLNHDAMYWYRQDPGQGLRLIYYSQIVNDFQKGDIAEGYSVSREKKESFPLTVTSAQKNPTAFYLCASSQAGDRGTYEQYFGPGTRLTVT.

This chain joins TRBV12-3 or TRBV12-4 and TRBJ1-2; D is undetermined. Trimming cost V 1 base and J 0 bases, with 3 bases left between them. This CDR3 spans 13 amino acids. The CDR3 here is CASSLGANYGYTF. CDR3 sequence (DNA): TGTGCCAGCAGTTTAGGCGCTAACTATGGCTACACCTTC.

V gene TRBV24-1 combines with J gene TRBJ1-5; a possible D gene is TRBD1 (6 bases). Trimming removed 9 bases at V and 5 bases at J, with 22 bases between. In germline, CDR1 is KGHDR, CDR2 SFDVKD. The CDR3 loop spans 16 amino acids. CDR3 protein: CATQQGGLADDQPQHF. CDR3 in DNA: TGTGCCACCCAGCAAGGGGGTTTGGCCGATGATCAGCCCCAGCATTTT.

The rearrangement links TRBV24-1 to TRBJ2-2; D is unclear. The V end was cut by 4 bases, the J end by 0 bases, with 8 bases between. Germline assignment: CDR1 KGHDR and CDR2 SFDVKD. The CDR3 contains 15 residues. In DNA, the CDR3 is TGTGCCACCAGTGACAACAGAGCGAACACCGGGGAGCTGTTTTTT. Translation: CATSDNRANTGELFF.

The V call is TRBV6-5, the J call TRBJ2-3; D not certain. The CDR3 contains 15 residues. Germline V gene data show CDR1 as MNHEY and CDR2 as SVGAGI. The V end was cut by 3 bases, the J end by 2 bases, with 12 bases between. CDR3 protein: CASSYGRKYTDTQYF. CDR3 nucleotide sequence: TGTGCCAGCAGTTATGGGCGCAAATACACAGATACGCAGTATTTT.

The chain joins TRBV20-1 to TRBJ2-3; no clear D gene. The CDR3 length is 15 residues. V gave up 3 bases and J gave up 5 bases, with 18 bases separating them. Germline V CDR1 and CDR2: DFQATT, SNEGSKA (reference sequence). CDR3 in DNA: TGCAGTGCTAGTGAGCCGAATGAGAGAGAAGATACGCAGTATTTT. Its translation: CSASEPNEREDTQYF.

The gene calls are TRBV2 and TRBJ1-1, with D possibly matching TRBD1 (6 bases). The germline V gene has CDR1 SNHLY and CDR2 FYNNEI. V lost 6 bases, J lost 6 bases, and 14 bases lay in between. The CDR3 has 13 amino acids. The CDR3 nucleotides are TGTGCCAGCAGACCGACAGGACGCCCTGAAGCTTTCTTT. Its translation is CASRPTGRPEAFF.

This chain links TRBV2 with TRBJ1-4; D possibly corresponds to TRBD1 (6 bases). V was cut by 7 bases and J by 5 bases, with 14 bases left in between. The CDR3 covers 14 residues. The V gene's germline CDR1 is SNHLY and CDR2 FYNNEI. CDR3: CASKVGHRNEKLFF. The CDR3 DNA sequence: TGTGCCAGCAAGGTGGGACACCGAAATGAAAAACTGTTTTTT.

This clone was counted a single time. This chain uses TRBV7-3 with TRBJ2-6; the D gene is possibly TRBD1 (5 bases). CDR1 and CDR2 from the germline V gene are SGHTA and FQGTGA. V dropped 4 bases and J dropped 5 bases, with 9 bases sitting between them. This CDR3 region has 14 residues. The CDR3 DNA reads as TGTGCCAGCAGCTCGGTGGACAGGGCCAACGTCCTGACTTTC. This encodes CASSSVDRANVLTF.

This chain uses TRBV11-2 with TRBJ1-6; 7 bases map to TRBD1. The germline V gene encodes CDR1 SGHAT and CDR2 FQNNGV. J lost 7 bases, V lost 7 bases, and 7 bases had no gene match. This CDR3 spans 14 amino acids. As DNA, the CDR3 is TGTGCCAGCACGGACCAGGGGGGCAATTCACCCCTCCACTTT. Translated, it gives CASTDQGGNSPLHF.

Note on this clone: The identical CDR3 is also encoded by other nucleotide sequences in the sample. V usage is TRBV7-2 and J usage is TRBJ2-6, with TRBD1 as a possible D gene (6 bases). From germline, CDR1 is SGHTA and CDR2 FQGNSA. The V gene lost 1 base and the J gene lost 1 base, with 8 bases spanning the gap. This CDR3 contains 16 residues. CDR3 sequence reads: CASSLVRGSGANVLTF. The CDR3 DNA is TGTGCCAGCAGCTTAGTCAGGGGTTCTGGGGCCAACGTCCTGACTTTC. Drawing the rest from reference TRBV7-2 and TRBJ2-6, the complete variable domain is GAGVSQSPSNKVTEKGKDVELRCDPISGHTALYWYRQSLGQGLEFLIYFQGNSAPDKSGLPSDRFSAERTGGSVSTLTIQRTQQEDSAVYLCASSLVRGSGANVLTFGAGSRLTVL.

This clone was found many times. This chain links TRBV2 with TRBJ1-6; D gene unclear. Trimming pared 8 bases from V and 3 bases from J, leaving 8 bases between. The CDR3 is 13 amino acids. The V gene's germline CDR1 is SNHLY and CDR2 FYNNEI. The CDR3 sequence: CASEEGYNSPLHF. Written as DNA, the CDR3 is TGTGCCAGCGAAGAGGGCTATAATTCACCCCTCCACTTT.

The rearrangement uses TRBV10-1 and TRBJ2-3; D might be TRBD2 (6 bases). V was clipped by 6 bases and J by 0 bases, with 10 bases between them. The germline gives CDR1 WNHNN, CDR2 SYGVQD (reference sequence). The CDR3 runs 14 residues. The CDR3 loop is CASSIGSSTDTQYF. The CDR3 bases are TGCGCCAGCAGCATCGGGAGTAGCACAGATACGCAGTATTTT.

This clone appeared once. In DNA, the CDR3 is TGTGCCAGCAGCCGAGCCGGGGGATCAGATACGCAGTATTTT. Protein: CASSRAGGSDTQYF. The gene calls are TRBV7-8 and TRBJ2-3, with TRBD2 as a possible D gene (6 bases). Trimming cost V 5 bases and J 4 bases, with 13 bases left between them. CDR1 is SGHVS and CDR2 is FQNEAQ in the germline V gene. The CDR3 is 14 residues long.

This chain connects TRBV2 to TRBJ1-5; tentative D call: TRBD1 (5 bases). The length of the CDR3 is 15 residues. The germline V and J ends were trimmed by 4 bases and 0 bases, with 10 bases remaining between them. CDR1 SNHLY and CDR2 FYNNEI come from the germline V gene. CDR3 nucleotide sequence: TGTGCCAGCAGTGGACAGCGATATAGCAATCAGCCCCAGCATTTT. It yields the protein CASSGQRYSNQPQHF. The whole variable domain, remainder taken from reference TRBV2 and TRBJ1-5, is EPEVTQTPSHQVTQMGQEVILRCVPISNHLYFYWYRQILGQKVEFLVSFYNNEISEKSEIFDDQFSVERPDGSNFTLKIRSTKLEDSAMYFCASSGQRYSNQPQHFGDGTRLSIL.

The rearrangement joins TRBV5-1 to TRBJ2-1; 11 nucleotides agree with TRBD2. Germline V gene sequence: CDR1 SGHRS, CDR2 YFSETQ. V lost 3 bases, J lost 0 bases, and 5 bases stayed unmatched. CDR3 length: 17 amino acids. DNA of the CDR3: TGCGCCAGCAGCTCTGGAGGACTAGCGGGCTCCTACAATGAGCAGTTCTTC. Its translation: CASSSGGLAGSYNEQFF.

The gene calls are TRBV5-4 and TRBJ1-1; a possible D gene is TRBD1 (5 bases). CDR1 and CDR2 (germline): SGHNT, YYREEE (reference sequence). Trimming pared 4 bases from V and 2 bases from J, leaving 9 bases between. The CDR3 consists of 13 residues. The CDR3 bases are TGTGCCAGCAGCACGACAGCCAACACTGAAGCTTTCTTT. Translation: CASSTTANTEAFF.

The chain recombines TRBV27 with TRBJ1-3, with 8 bases aligning to TRBD1. Trimming at V came to 2 bases and at J to 1 base, leaving 4 bases not matched to a gene. The CDR3 contains 16 residues. CDR1 and CDR2 from the germline V gene are MNHEY and SMNVEV (reference sequence). The CDR3 nucleotides read TGTGCCAGCAGTTTAACAGGGGGGAGATCTGGAAACACCATATATTTT. As protein: CASSLTGGRSGNTIYF.

The chain employs TRBV7-3 and TRBJ2-3; D might be TRBD2 (6 bases). The length of the CDR3 is 12 residues. Trimming stripped 3 bases from V and 8 bases from J, with 9 bases between. Germline loops: CDR1 SGHTA, CDR2 FQGTGA. The CDR3 loop reads CASSFEGGTQYF. CDR3 nucleotide sequence: TGTGCCAGCAGCTTCGAGGGAGGTACGCAGTATTTT.

The V and J genes are TRBV28 and TRBJ2-7, with 9 bases fitting TRBD2. This CDR3 has 14 amino acids. Germline V gene lookup returns CDR1 MDHEN and CDR2 SYDVKM. J was trimmed by 5 bases and V by 7 bases; bases with no gene match: 9. CDR3: CASKVSGGVNEQYF. In DNA form, the CDR3 reads TGTGCCAGCAAGGTTAGCGGGGGAGTGAACGAGCAGTACTTC.